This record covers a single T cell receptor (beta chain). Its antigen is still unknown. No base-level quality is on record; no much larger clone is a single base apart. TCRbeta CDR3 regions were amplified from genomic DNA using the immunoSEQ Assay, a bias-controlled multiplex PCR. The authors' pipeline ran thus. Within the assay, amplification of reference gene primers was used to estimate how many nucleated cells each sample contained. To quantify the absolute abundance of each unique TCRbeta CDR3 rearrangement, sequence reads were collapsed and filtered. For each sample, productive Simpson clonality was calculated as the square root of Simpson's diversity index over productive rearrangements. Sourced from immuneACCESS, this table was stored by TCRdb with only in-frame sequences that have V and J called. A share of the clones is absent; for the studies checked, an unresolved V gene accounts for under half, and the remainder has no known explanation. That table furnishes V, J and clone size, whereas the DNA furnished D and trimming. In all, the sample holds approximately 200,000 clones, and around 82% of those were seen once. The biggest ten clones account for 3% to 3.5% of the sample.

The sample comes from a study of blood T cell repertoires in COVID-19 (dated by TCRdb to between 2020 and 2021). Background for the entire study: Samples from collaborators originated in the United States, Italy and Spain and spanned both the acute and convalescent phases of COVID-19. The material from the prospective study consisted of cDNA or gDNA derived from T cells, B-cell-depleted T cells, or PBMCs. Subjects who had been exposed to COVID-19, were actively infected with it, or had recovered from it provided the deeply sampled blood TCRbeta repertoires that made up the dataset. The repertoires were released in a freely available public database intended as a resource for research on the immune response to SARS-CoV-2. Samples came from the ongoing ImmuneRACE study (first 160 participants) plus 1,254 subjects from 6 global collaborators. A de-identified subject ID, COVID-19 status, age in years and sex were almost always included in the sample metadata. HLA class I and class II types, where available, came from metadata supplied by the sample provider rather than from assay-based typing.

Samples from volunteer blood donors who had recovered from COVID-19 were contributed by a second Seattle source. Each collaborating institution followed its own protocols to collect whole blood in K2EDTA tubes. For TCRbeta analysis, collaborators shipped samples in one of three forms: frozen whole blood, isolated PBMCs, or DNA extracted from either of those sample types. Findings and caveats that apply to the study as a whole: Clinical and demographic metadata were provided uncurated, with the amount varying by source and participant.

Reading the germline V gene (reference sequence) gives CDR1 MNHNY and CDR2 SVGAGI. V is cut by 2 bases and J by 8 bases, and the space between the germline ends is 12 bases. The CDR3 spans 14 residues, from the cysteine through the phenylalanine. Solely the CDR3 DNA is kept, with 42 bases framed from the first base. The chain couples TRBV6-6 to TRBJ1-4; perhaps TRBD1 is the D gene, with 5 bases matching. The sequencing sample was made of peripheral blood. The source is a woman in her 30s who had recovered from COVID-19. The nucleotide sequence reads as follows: TGTGCCAGCAGTTACATTCCCCGGGGGGAAAAACTGTTTTTT. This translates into CASSYIPRGEKLFF.